These 20 T cell receptor beta chains share one sample of origin, sequenced in a study of Ad26.COV2.S vaccination and SARS-CoV-2 variants. Measured with immunoSEQ multiplex PCR; TCRdb has only the in-frame clones, and not every one. The data show about 680,000 clones, around 90% seen once. Treatment defined: around 19 received Ad26.COV2.S at low or high dose, single or two shots; a few received placebo; per-sample allocation not given. Repertoires come from day 63 after the first vaccine or placebo injection. The sample in question was peripheral blood, obtained in a trial of Ad26.COV2.S vaccine versus placebo. These receptor sequences come from a person aged 18-65 years who received the Ad26.COV2.S COVID-19 vaccine or a placebo.

This chain uses TRBV3-1 (or the pseudogene TRBV3-2) with TRBJ2-7; TRBD1 might be the D (6 bases). CDR3 length equals 14 residues. From germline, CDR1 is LGHDT and CDR2 YNNKEL (reference sequence). V dropped 1 base and J dropped 6 bases, with 13 bases sitting between them. The CDR3 sequence: CASSQVPGVSEQYF. The CDR3 DNA follows: TGTGCCAGCAGCCAAGTTCCAGGGGTCTCCGAGCAGTACTTC.

The rearrangement joins TRBV4-3 to TRBJ2-7; D possibly corresponds to TRBD1 (6 bases). This CDR3 comprises 15 residues. Germline-derived CDR1 and CDR2 are LGHNA and YSLEER. Trimming removed 0 bases at V and 6 bases at J, with 15 bases between. The CDR3 sequence is CASSQEGGRFSEQYF. CDR3 DNA sequence: TGCGCCAGCAGCCAAGAAGGGGGTCGGTTCTCCGAGCAGTACTTC.

The V and J genes are TRBV30 and TRBJ1-4, with TRBD1 as a possible D gene (6 bases). CDR1 and CDR2 from the germline V gene are GTSNPN and SVGIG (reference sequence). Trimming left V 1 base short and J 5 bases short, with 11 bases between. The CDR3 runs 14 residues. CDR3 nucleotides: TGTGCCTGGAGTGCTGACAGGAAGAATGAAAAACTGTTTTTT. This codes for CAWSADRKNEKLFF. Full variable domain (outside the CDR3, taken from reference TRBV30 and TRBJ1-4): SQTIHQWPATLVQPVGSPLSLECTVEGTSNPNLYWYRQAAGRGLQLLFYSVGIGQISSEVPQNLSASRPQDRQFILSSKKLLLSDSGFYLCAWSADRKNEKLFFGSGTQLSVL.

The rearrangement links TRBV12-1 to TRBJ2-1; the listed D gene, TRBD2, was not tested against the DNA. TRBV12-1 is annotated as a pseudogene. This CDR3 spans 24 amino acids. DNA of the CDR3: TGTGCCAGCAGCCGCCTGGGTGGGACAGCATCCGGGACTAGCGGGAGACCACACTACAATGAGCAGTTCTTC. Translated, it gives CASSRLGGTASGTSGRPHYNEQFF.

The rearrangement uses TRBV9 and TRBJ2-7; either TRBD1 or TRBD2 may supply D (6 bases each). V lost 0 bases, J lost 3 bases, and 10 bases lay in between. The CDR3 totals 14 residues. Germline V gene data show CDR1 as SGDLS and CDR2 as YYNGEE. The CDR3 DNA is TGTGCCAGCAGCGTAGCGGGGGCCGGCTACGAGCAGTACTTC. Protein sequence: CASSVAGAGYEQYF.

To note about this clone: Germline is not matched at one junction end, which may reflect a read error. This sequence joins TRBV2 and TRBJ2-1; TRBD1 or TRBD2 may be the D gene (5 bases each). This CDR3 spans 13 amino acids. Germline V gene sequence: CDR1 SNHLY, CDR2 FYNNEI. The CDR3 sequence is CASSGAYYDEQFF. The CDR3 DNA sequence: TGTGCCAGCAGCGGGGCCTACTACGATGAGCAGTTCTTC.

The chain uses TRBV9 and TRBJ2-1, with TRBD2 matching 14 bases. The CDR3 is 17 residues long. Germline lookup yields CDR1 SGDLS and CDR2 YYNGEE. With V trimmed by 4 bases and J by 9 bases, 12 bases remained unmatched. The CDR3 sequence is CASSPRVTSGRGIEQFF. The CDR3 bases are TGTGCCAGCAGCCCACGCGTGACTAGCGGGAGGGGTATTGAGCAGTTCTTC.

This sequence joins TRBV10-3 and TRBJ1-3; possible D gene TRBD1, 5 bases. This CDR3 is built from 12 residues. Looked up from germline, CDR1 is ENHRY and CDR2 is SYGVKD. V was trimmed by 4 bases and J by 4 bases, leaving 5 bases between them. In nucleotides, the CDR3 is TGTGCCATCAGTGGGACAGGAAACACCATATATTTT. Protein: CAISGTGNTIYF.

The J gene is TRBJ2-2, the V gene TRBV5-1; 8 bases line up with TRBD2. Germline-derived CDR1 and CDR2 are SGHRS and YFSETQ. The CDR3 spans 16 residues. The junction had 10 bases not matched to a gene; V was cut back by 4 bases and J by 5 bases. The CDR3 DNA follows: TGCGCCAGCAGCCTGGTGGGCGGGAGGATGACCGGGGAGCTGTTTTTT. This translates into CASSLVGGRMTGELFF.

V and J are TRBV11-2 and TRBJ2-2; D uncertain. The V end was cut by 3 bases, the J end by 5 bases, with 7 bases between. This CDR3 contains 13 residues. CDR1 and CDR2 (germline): SGHAT, FQNNGV. CDR3 protein: CASSFKPTGELFF. CDR3 nucleotide sequence: TGTGCCAGCAGCTTTAAGCCGACCGGGGAGCTGTTTTTT.

The chain links TRBV18 to TRBJ2-5, with D possibly TRBD2 on 5 matching bases. CDR1 KGHSH and CDR2 LQKENI come from the germline V gene. Trimming pared 0 bases from V and 2 bases from J, leaving 13 bases between. The CDR3 has 16 residues. The CDR3 here is CASSPPVGSEQETQYF. In DNA, the CDR3 is TGTGCCAGCTCACCACCGGTGGGTAGCGAACAAGAGACCCAGTACTTC.

The chain couples TRBV29-1 to TRBJ1-2, with a possible D match to TRBD1 (6 bases). Germline CDR1 reads SQVTM; CDR2 reads ANQGSEA. This CDR3 has 14 amino acids. V was clipped by 4 bases and J by 2 bases, with 14 bases between them. CDR3 sequence reads: CSVVEGVGNYGYTF. DNA of the CDR3: TGCAGCGTTGTCGAGGGGGTGGGAAACTATGGCTACACCTTC.

CDR3 bases: TGTGCCAGCAGTTTGGGACTAGCGGGGTCGAGCTCCTACAATGAGCAGTTCTTC. Translating gives CASSLGLAGSSSYNEQFF. The chain employs TRBV6-2 or TRBV6-3 and TRBJ2-1; 13 nucleotides match TRBD2. This CDR3 has 18 amino acids. CDR1 and CDR2 (germline): MNHEY, SVGEGT. V lost 4 bases, J lost 0 bases, and 6 bases stayed unmatched.

The chain employs TRBV21-1 and TRBJ1-6; the listed D gene, TRBD1, was not tested against the DNA. TRBV21-1 constitutes a pseudogene. This CDR3 comprises 16 residues. The CDR3 DNA follows: TGTGCCAGCAGCAAAGAAGGGGGCACCCGTAATTCACCCCTCCACTTT. Translation: CASSKEGGTRNSPLHF.

The chain joins TRBV27 to TRBJ1-1; D is undetermined. The V end lost 0 bases, the J end lost 2 bases, and 7 bases lay between the germline ends. This CDR3 is 14 amino acids long. Germline V CDR1 and CDR2: MNHEY, SMNVEV (reference sequence). CDR3 coding DNA: TGTGCCAGCAGTTTATCCCCCCCAAACACTGAAGCTTTCTTT. Translation gives CASSLSPPNTEAFF.

V is TRBV19 and J is TRBJ1-4; D possibly corresponds to TRBD1 (5 bases). Germline assignment: CDR1 LNHDA and CDR2 SQIVND (reference sequence). Trimming removed 5 bases at V and 7 bases at J, with 17 bases between. There are 15 residues in the CDR3. The chain's CDR3 is CASSGPRALTEKLFF. The CDR3, as DNA: TGTGCCAGTAGTGGGCCCAGGGCGCTGACTGAAAAACTGTTTTTT. Variable domain in full (rest from reference TRBV19 and TRBJ1-4): DGGITQSPKYLFRKEGQNVTLSCEQNLNHDAMYWYRQDPGQGLRLIYYSQIVNDFQKGDIAEGYSVSREKKESFPLTVTSAQKNPTAFYLCASSGPRALTEKLFFGSGTQLSVL.

The chain is built from TRBV4-2 and TRBJ1-6, with D possibly being TRBD1 (6 bases). Germline CDR1 and CDR2: LGHNA and YNFKEQ. This CDR3 spans 15 amino acids. V lost 1 base and J 5 bases, leaving 9 bases between the germline ends. CDR3 in amino acids: CASSQVGQNNSPLHF. CDR3 nucleotides: TGTGCCAGCAGCCAAGTAGGACAGAATAATTCACCCCTCCACTTT.

Regarding this clone: Other DNA sequences in this sample translate to the same CDR3. This chain links TRBV12-5 with TRBJ2-7, with 7 bases matching TRBD2. Germline V lookup: CDR1 LGHNT, CDR2 FRNRAP. The CDR3 extends over 13 amino acids. With V trimmed by 6 bases and J by 2 bases, 4 bases remained unmatched. The DNA of the CDR3 is TGTGCTAGTGGGCTCGGGACTACCTACGAGCAGTACTTC. Its translation: CASGLGTTYEQYF.

This clone is a singleton in its sample. The chain joins TRBV19 to TRBJ2-7; D ambiguous. CDR3 size: 14 residues. V was trimmed by 4 bases and J by 0 bases, leaving 10 bases between them. The germline gives CDR1 LNHDA, CDR2 SQIVND (reference sequence). The CDR3 coding sequence is TGTGCCAGTAGTAACAGTTGGAGCTCCTACGAGCAGTACTTC. The encoded protein is CASSNSWSSYEQYF. Full variable domain (rest looked up from reference TRBV19 and TRBJ2-7): DGGITQSPKYLFRKEGQNVTLSCEQNLNHDAMYWYRQDPGQGLRLIYYSQIVNDFQKGDIAEGYSVSREKKESFPLTVTSAQKNPTAFYLCASSNSWSSYEQYFGPGTRLTVT.

The chain employs TRBV19 and TRBJ1-4; no firm D call. The CDR3 loop spans 15 amino acids. Germline V lookup: CDR1 LNHDA, CDR2 SQIVND (reference sequence). V lost 3 bases to trimming and J lost 6 bases, with 14 bases between them. This CDR3 reads CASSMHPWLDEKLFF. In DNA, the CDR3 is TGTGCCAGTAGTATGCATCCATGGCTTGATGAAAAACTGTTTTTT.